Listed below are T cell receptor beta chains from one sample, sequenced in a study of cytomegalovirus exposure and HLA in healthy donors. Here immunoSEQ multiplex PCR was the method, and the copy in TCRdb shows in-frame clones only, minus some. The table has about 150,000 clones, 74% seen once. What was sequenced was PBMCs. These receptors were obtained from a man aged 25-45 years in good health and CMV-seronegative. Each CDR3 is given with its conserved first and last residue. D genes are given only for firm matches. Clone size is not always given. Where it is, it says once, few, many or a class for expanded clones.

clone size | D gene | J gene | V gene | CDR3 DNA | CDR3 protein
few | TRBD1 | TRBJ2-7 | TRBV14 | TGTGCCAGCAGCTCTGTTTCCCCAGGAAGGAAATCCAAAAACCGGGACAGGCCGACCTACGAGCAGTACTTC | CASSSVSPGRKSKNRDRPTYEQYF
. | . | TRBJ2-3 | TRBV5-4 | TGTGCCAGCAGCTCCGACTCCTCTAGCACAGATACGCAGTATTTT | CASSSDSSSTDTQYF
. | . | TRBJ1-5 | TRBV2 | TGTGCCAGCAGTGAACTTGTGACAGGCCGCAATCAGCCCCAGCATTTT | CASSELVTGRNQPQHF
few | . | TRBJ1-2 | TRBV23-1 | TGCGCCAGCAGTCAATGGGGGGGAAGGACCTTC | CASSQWGGRTF
few | . | TRBJ1-1 | TRBV28 | TGTGCCAGCGGTAAAACGGCTGAAGCTTTCTTT | CASGKTAEAFF
once | . | TRBJ1-6 | TRBV28 | TGTGCCAGCAGTTTATCCTCAGGATCCTCCTATAATTCACCCCTCCACTTT | CASSLSSGSSYNSPLHF
. | . | TRBJ1-2 | TRBV12-5 | TGTGCTAGTGGTACCCCCGGACAGTTTGGCTACACCTTC | CASGTPGQFGYTF
. | . | TRBJ1-2 | TRBV9 | TGTGCCAGCAGCGTAACGGGTATCTATGGCTACACCTTC | CASSVTGIYGYTF
. | TRBD1 | TRBJ1-2 | TRBV4-1 | TGCGCCAGCAGCCAAGATAGGGACAGAAATAACTATGGCTACACCTTC | CASSQDRDRNNYGYTF
. | . | TRBJ2-2 | TRBV27 | TGTGCCAGCAGTAAACACGACACCGGGGAGCTGTTTTTT | CASSKHDTGELFF
. | TRBD2 | TRBJ2-7 | TRBV5-1 | TGCGCCAGCAGCTCCTCGACTAGCGGGGGCCCCTGGGGCGAGCAGTACTTC | CASSSSTSGGPWGEQYF
. | TRBD1 | TRBJ1-2 | TRBV6-4 | TGTGCCAGCAGTGTCGGGACAGGGGCAGACTACACCTTC | CASSVGTGADYTF
. | . | TRBJ2-3 | TRBV30 | TGTGCCTGGGGTTCTGGTACTAGCACAGATACGCAGTATTTT | CAWGSGTSTDTQYF
. | TRBD1 | TRBJ2-7 | TRBV5-1 | TGCGCCAGCAGCATAGAACCGACAGGGGACTCCTACGAGCAGTACTTC | CASSIEPTGDSYEQYF
. | . | TRBJ2-5 | TRBV19 | TGTGCCAGTAGTATCAGTGAACGGACCCAGTACTTC | CASSISERTQYF
. | . | TRBJ1-2 | TRBV7-6 | TGTGCCAGCAGCCAAGGGGCGGACTATGGCTACACCTTC | CASSQGADYGYTF
. | TRBD1 | TRBJ1-1 | TRBV6-1 | TGTGCCAGCAGGAGGACAGGGGATGGCACTGAAGCTTTCTTT | CASRRTGDGTEAFF
few | TRBD1 | TRBJ1-1 | TRBV6-4 | TGTGCCAGCAGTGACTCGCCCAGGGGGGATACTGAAGCTTTCTTT | CASSDSPRGDTEAFF
once | TRBD1 | TRBJ2-7 | TRBV6-5 | TGTGCCAGCAGTCTTATACAGGGGTACGAGCAGTACTTC | CASSLIQGYEQYF
. | TRBD1 | TRBJ2-3 | TRBV5-1 | TGCGCCAGCAGCTTGGTACAGGGGGCCACAGATACGCAGTATTTT | CASSLVQGATDTQYF
. | . | TRBJ2-5 | TRBV5-1 | TGCGCCAGCAGCTTGTCTCAGGGCAGGGAGACCCAGTACTTC | CASSLSQGRETQYF
. | . | TRBJ1-2 | TRBV18 | TGTGCCAGCTCGCAAGACAGGTTCCAAAACTATGGCTACACCTTC | CASSQDRFQNYGYTF
once | TRBD1 | TRBJ1-2 | TRBV29-1 | TGCAGCGTGACAGGGGAGGATGGCTACACCTTC | CSVTGEDGYTF
. | TRBD1 | TRBJ1-5 | TRBV25-1 | TGTGCCAGCAGTGGGACAGGGGGCAATCAGCCCCAGCATTTT | CASSGTGGNQPQHF
. | . | TRBJ1-5 | TRBV28 | TGTGCCAGCAGTCTACGGGGGGGGAGCAATCAGCCCCAGCATTTT | CASSLRGGSNQPQHF
. | . | TRBJ1-1 | TRBV5-1 | TGCGCCAGCAGCCAAGGGACATTCATGAACACTGAAGCTTTCTTT | CASSQGTFMNTEAFF
. | . | TRBJ1-5 | TRBV5-8 | TGTGCCAGCAGCTTGACAGGGAGCAATCAGCCCCAGCATTTT | CASSLTGSNQPQHF
once | TRBD2 | TRBJ2-7 | TRBV27 | TGTGCCAGCAGCCCATTATTTACTAGCGGGGTGCCGAGCGAGCAGTACTTC | CASSPLFTSGVPSEQYF
. | . | TRBJ2-5 | TRBV2 | TGTGCCAGCAGTAGCCGGGCTGGGCAGGGCGAGACCCAGTACTTC | CASSSRAGQGETQYF
. | . | TRBJ1-1 | TRBV11-2 | TGTGCCAGCAGCTTAACACAGACGAACACTGAAGCTTTCTTT | CASSLTQTNTEAFF
. | . | TRBJ2-3 | TRBV27 | TGTGCCAGCAGTTTAGGACAGACTCACACAGATACGCAGTATTTT | CASSLGQTHTDTQYF
once | TRBD2 | TRBJ2-5 | TRBV7-2 | TGTGCCAGCAGCTTGGAGCGGGGGTTTTGGGAGACCCAGTACTTC | CASSLERGFWETQYF
once | . | TRBJ1-1 | TRBV5-4 | TGTGCCAGCAGCGGCGACAGGTTGAACACTGAAGCTTTCTTT | CASSGDRLNTEAFF
. | TRBD1 | TRBJ2-1 | TRBV2 | TGTGCCATCCCAGGGGCAGGGGGCAATGAGCAGTTCTTC | CAIPGAGGNEQFF
. | . | TRBJ2-5 | TRBV7-2 | TGTGCCAGCAGCTTAGGGTGGCGGGAAGAGACCCAGTACTTC | CASSLGWREETQYF
few | TRBD2 | TRBJ2-1 | TRBV19 | TGTGCCAGTAGTATAGTTGGGGGGGAGAGCTCCTACAATGAGCAGTTCTTC | CASSIVGGESSYNEQFF
. | . | TRBJ1-2 | TRBV29-1 | TGCAGCGTTTCAGGGTCGGGTGGCTACACCTTC | CSVSGSGGYTF
. | TRBD2 | TRBJ2-7 | TRBV6-1 | TGTGCCAGCCGGGGGGACTGGCCCTACGAGCAGTACTTC | CASRGDWPYEQYF